This T cell receptor (beta chain) was identified during a study of OX40 agonist ivuxolimab in advanced cancers. Study-level background: Patient treatment consisted of intravenous ivuxolimab administration every 2 weeks at 0.01 to 10 mg/kg. The eligibility criteria allowed prior anti-PD-1, anti-PD-L1 or anti-CTLA-4 therapy, and 40% had some. Study outcomes and limitations: There was clonal expansion of CD4+ and CD8+ blood T cells by week 6 at 0.1 to 3.0 mg/kg. Normalized T-cell clonal expansion was also low in a subset of nonresponders.

TCRdb's table, derived via immunoSEQ multiplex PCR, lists solely in-frame clones and lacks some. This sample has 45,000 to 60,000 clones; approximately 91% occur once, and the top ten carry approximately 12%. Concerning this clone itself: Its target is not known.

There are 16 residues in the CDR3. Germline values: CDR1 LGHNA, CDR2 YNFKEQ. Trimming took 4 bases from V and 6 from J; bases not matched to a gene: 12. The sequence was collected from an adult with an advanced solid tumor such as melanoma, head and neck, liver or kidney cancer. The rearrangement joins TRBV4-2 to TRBJ2-7; 10 bases align to TRBD2. Sequencing was performed on CD4+ or CD8+ T cells sorted from blood, taken in a trial of the OX40 agonist ivuxolimab. CDR3 residues: CASSRGGLAGAFEQYF. The CDR3, as DNA: TGTGCCAGCAGCCGAGGGGGGCTAGCGGGAGCTTTCGAGCAGTACTTC.